The clone carrying this TCR beta chain showed up just a few times. What it recognizes is unknown. This sample stems from a study of early stage breast cancer tumors. About the research overall: Samples were sequenced at approximately 10-fold average coverage. General study results and limits: In about 90% of the 16 patients, blood comparison separated tumor from normal breast. Most shared enriched TCRB sequences were commonly generated ones.

Assay: immunoSEQ multiplex PCR; the TCRdb copy retains only in-frame clones and omits some. The table shows tens of thousands of clones, with roughly 78% occurring only once. The CDR3 covers 15 residues. V lost 6 bases and J lost 7; bases outside the gene matches: 10. Looked up from germline, CDR1 is SEHNR and CDR2 is FQNEAQ (reference sequence). Sequenced input: blood. This clonotype originated in a person aged 40-50 years with breast cancer. This chain uses TRBV7-9 with TRBJ1-4, with 8 bases that match TRBD1. This CDR3 reads CASSSQGTGGEKLFF. In DNA, the CDR3 is TGTGCCAGCAGTTCACAGGGGACAGGTGGTGAAAAACTGTTTTTT.